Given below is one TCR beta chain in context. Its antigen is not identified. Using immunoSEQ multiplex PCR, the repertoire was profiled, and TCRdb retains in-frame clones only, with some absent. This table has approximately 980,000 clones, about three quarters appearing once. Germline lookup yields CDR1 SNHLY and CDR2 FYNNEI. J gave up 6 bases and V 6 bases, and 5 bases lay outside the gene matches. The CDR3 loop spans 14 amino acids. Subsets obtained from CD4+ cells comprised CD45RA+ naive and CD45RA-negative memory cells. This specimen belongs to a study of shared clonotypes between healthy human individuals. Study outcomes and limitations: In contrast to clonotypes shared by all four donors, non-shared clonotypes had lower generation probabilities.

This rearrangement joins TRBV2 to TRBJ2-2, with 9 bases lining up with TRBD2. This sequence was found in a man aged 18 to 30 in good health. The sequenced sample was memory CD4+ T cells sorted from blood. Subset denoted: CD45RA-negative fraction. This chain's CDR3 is CASRRLAVAGELFF. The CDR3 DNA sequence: TGTGCCAGCAGGCGACTAGCGGTGGCCGGGGAGCTGTTTTTT.